This TCR beta chain stems from a study of T cell responses to AZD1222 COVID-19 vaccine (dated by TCRdb to the early 2020s). In terms of the full investigation: AZD1222 recipients whose second dose came at about 4 weeks and those whose second dose came at about 12 weeks were combined into one group, since spike-specific TCR depth and breadth did not differ between the two schedules. TCR sequencing covered more than 230 trial participants: 200 to 220 given two doses of AZD1222 and around 26 given two doses of MenACWY control vaccine. Enrollment into the trials was organized by age into subgroups of 18-55, 56-69 and 70-plus years, and those subgroups contained roughly 140, 27 and 60 TCR-sequenced participants, respectively. Overall study results and their limits: Participants were mostly white British, with more females than males. The authors suggested clonal diversity may have been underestimated. CD4 TCRs associated with the vaccine covered the entire spike protein, and the dominant responses were in regions 160-218 and 743-854. The 56-69-year group was small, and its depth increase did not reach significance, likely because of low power. Because no day 14 peak-response samples were available, repertoires were characterized only after the peak T cell response. A significant rise in spike-specific TCR breadth and depth was observed after two AZD1222 doses relative to day 0 and relative to MenACWY recipients. Conclusions about previously exposed vaccinees are limited because only six or seven AZD1222 recipients were SARS-CoV-2 seropositive at baseline. Nearly half of unique spike-specific TCRs reportedly recognized epitopes outside regions mutated in the B.1.351 and B.1.1.7 variants.

Concerning this clone itself: The clone's antigen remains unknown. The sample holds no much larger clone one base away, and base qualities are not on file.

CDR1 and CDR2 are drawn from the germline V gene (reference sequence): SEHNR, FQNEAQ. The V and J ends are trimmed by 1 base and 6 bases, leaving 7 bases between them. Counted from cysteine to phenylalanine, this CDR3 has 13 amino acids. Only the CDR3 DNA stays, 39 bases, in frame from base 1. The CDR3 regions of human TCRbeta chains were analyzed by immunosequencing. In the original analysis: Repertoire TCRs were matched against a reference library of SARS-CoV-2-specific TCRs generated with the MIRA antigen-specificity platform. Breadth was defined as the fraction of unique TCRs that were SARS-CoV-2-associated. Depth was defined as the fraction of total T cells that were SARS-CoV-2-associated. Each spike-specific TCR was assigned to its reactive spike region and to a CD4 or CD8 class using the MIRA data. Log10-transformed breadth and depth values were compared by one-way ANOVA with Sidak's multiple comparisons tests. TCRdb mirrors the immuneACCESS table, restricted to in-frame sequences. Some clones are absent from its copies; in checked studies, under half trace to an unresolved V gene, and the reason for the others is unknown. D and trimming come from the DNA, and the V and J calls and clone size come from that table. For this sample there are about 120,000 clones; under 95% appear just once. Jointly, the top ten make up approximately 5.9% of the sample.

The label giving this sample's time point can be read as: baseline before first vaccination. Vaccinee samples were obtained from the UK trials COV001 and COV002, which included a single-blind randomized controlled phase 2/3 trial of AZD1222 (ChAdOx1 nCoV-19) in healthy adults. For TCRbeta chain sequencing, PBMC samples from trial participants were taken at day 0 and at day 28 after the second dose. The TCR originated in an adult in good health. The source material was peripheral blood, sampled on day 0 of AZD1222 vaccination. The chain joins TRBV7-9 to TRBJ1-5, with the D gene call left open. The DNA is TGTGCCAGCAGCTTAGGCATCGGTCAGCCCCAGCATTTT. It specifies CASSLGIGQPQHF.